This T cell receptor beta chain derives from a study of T cell responses to AZD1222 COVID-19 vaccine. Profiling relied on immunoSEQ multiplex PCR, and the TCRdb table lists in-frame clones only, not all of them. This table holds about 90,000 clones, over 75% found once. V lost 6 bases and J 14 bases, leaving 14 bases between the germline ends. Germline V gene sequence: CDR1 MDHEN, CDR2 SYDVKM. The CDR3 length is 12 residues. This clonotype originated in an adult in good health. This specimen consisted of peripheral blood, obtained on day 0 of AZD1222 vaccination. The V call is TRBV28, the J call TRBJ1-6; D gene uncertain. The CDR3 is CASRPDTATLHF. CDR3 coding DNA: TGTGCCAGCAGACCCGACACCGCGACCCTCCACTTT.